This TCR beta chain came from a study of a mutant IDH1 vaccine in newly diagnosed glioma. Time point here: week 23, last vaccination. Doses comprised 300 ug of mutant IDH1 20-mer peptide each, plus topical imiquimod. Each tumor in the donors was a new WHO grade 3 or 4 astrocytoma, IDH1-mutant and ATRX-lost. A note on this clone: The antigen is undetermined.

Per germline, CDR1 SGHAT and CDR2 FQNNGV. The CDR3 runs to 16 residues. With 8 bases removed from V and 4 bases from J, the gap between germline ends came to 21 bases. Clones were read by immunoSEQ multiplex PCR, and TCRdb kept only the in-frame ones, dropping some. This sample has about 54,000 clones; 80% occur once, and the top ten carry 5% to 8%. The clonotype originates from a man aged 40-50 years with glioma. The sequencing used PBMCs, collected from a glioma patient whose treatment included an IDH1 peptide vaccine. The chain carries TRBV11-2 and TRBJ2-1; weak D call: TRBD2 (7 bases). The CDR3 region is CASRQGGAGVYNEQFF. DNA for the CDR3: TGTGCCAGCCGACAAGGGGGGGCAGGGGTTTACAATGAGCAGTTCTTC.